These 26 T cell receptor beta chains share one sample of origin, sequenced in a study of response to subunit inactivated influenza vaccine. One entry per CDR3 protein results from TCRdb running MiXCR on the RT-PCR reads. Here the sample spans hundreds of thousands of distinct CDR3 sequences, 10% to 15% being singletons. This specimen consisted of PBMCs from blood, obtained 40 to 50 days after vaccination. These receptors originate from a man aged 45 to 65 who received an inactivated influenza vaccine.

The chain combines TRBV12-3 or TRBV12-4 with TRBJ1-6; D call uncertain. The CDR3 runs to 14 residues. Trimming cost V 11 bases and J 0 bases, with 11 bases left between them. The chain's CDR3 is CAVRMPSYNSPLHF. CDR3 nucleotide sequence: TGTGCCGTCCGGATGCCCTCCTATAATTCACCCCTCCACTTT.

The chain uses TRBV5-1 and TRBJ2-2; 7 bases fit TRBD1. The V gene's germline CDR1 is SGHRS and CDR2 YFSETQ. Unmatched junction bases numbered 6, after V lost 4 bases and J lost 0 bases. The CDR3 runs to 16 residues. CDR3 in DNA: TGCGCCAGCAGCCTTGACAGGGTTGCGAACACCGGGGAGCTGTTTTTT. It is translated as CASSLDRVANTGELFF.

This clonotype was picked up a small number of times. The genes are TRBV4-1 and TRBJ1-2; 7 bases line up with TRBD1. Germline CDR1 is MGHRA and CDR2 is YSYEKL. The length of the CDR3 is 17 residues. J lost 1 base, V lost 1 base, and 9 bases had no gene match. For the CDR3, the DNA is TGCGCCAGCAGCCAAGGAGACACAGGGGTCGGTAACTATGGCTACACCTTC. Its translation: CASSQGDTGVGNYGYTF.

The rearrangement uses TRBV7-9 and TRBJ2-1; the D gene is possibly TRBD1 (6 bases). V lost 3 bases and J lost 7, with 13 bases in between. The CDR3 has 14 amino acids. Germline CDR1 and CDR2: SEHNR and FQNEAQ (reference sequence). The CDR3 loop is CASSFGGTQNEQFF. In DNA, the CDR3 is TGTGCCAGCAGCTTTGGTGGGACACAGAATGAGCAGTTCTTC.

The CDR3 sequence is CASSQRDGGNQPQHF. CDR3 sequence (DNA): TGTGCCAGCAGCCAACGTGACGGGGGCAATCAGCCCCAGCATTTT. The chain links TRBV4-2 to TRBJ1-5; D is uncertain. The V end lost 2 bases, the J end lost 2 bases, and 10 bases lay between the germline ends. Germline loops: CDR1 LGHNA, CDR2 YNFKEQ. The CDR3 totals 15 residues.

The table lists this clonotype with a few counts. The chain couples TRBV5-1 to TRBJ2-7; D perhaps matches TRBD1 (6 bases). From germline, CDR1 is SGHRS and CDR2 YFSETQ. The CDR3 consists of 15 residues. The V end was cut by 4 bases, the J end by 2 bases, with 16 bases between. The chain's CDR3 is CASSPTQGGPYEQYF. In DNA form, the CDR3 reads TGCGCCAGCAGCCCGACCCAAGGGGGTCCCTACGAGCAGTACTTC.

This chain joins TRBV6-7 and TRBJ2-3, with 7 nucleotides matching TRBD2. TRBV6-7 is noted as an ORF with a role that remains uncertain. CDR3 length: 15 amino acids. The trim removed 2 bases at V and 2 bases at J, leaving 4 bases unmatched. This CDR3 is CASSYRLADTDTQYF. DNA for the CDR3: TGTGCCAGCAGTTACCGTCTAGCGGACACAGATACGCAGTATTTT.

The gene calls are TRBV20-1 and TRBJ2-1; D possibly corresponds to TRBD2 (6 bases). In germline, CDR1 is DFQATT, CDR2 SNEGSKA (reference sequence). The V and J ends lost 0 bases and 7 bases respectively, with 16 bases between them. CDR3 length: 15 residues. CDR3 nucleotide sequence: TGCAGTGCTAGAGAGGCGGTGACTAGTCTAAATGAGCAGTTCTTC. Translation gives CSAREAVTSLNEQFF.

This clonotype was recorded many times. This chain uses TRBV4-3 with TRBJ1-1; D gene ambiguous. V was pared by 1 base and J by 6 bases, with 18 bases between. The CDR3 runs to 16 residues. Germline CDR1 LGHNA, CDR2 YSLEER. The CDR3 nucleotides are TGCGCCAGCAGCCAAGGGCTCGCGGCGGGTCTCGCTGAAGCTTTCTTT. Its protein is CASSQGLAAGLAEAFF.

In this sample, this clonotype turned up many times. This rearrangement joins TRBV7-9 to TRBJ2-3, with D possibly matching TRBD1 (6 bases). This CDR3 comprises 15 residues. Germline V gives CDR1 SEHNR, CDR2 FQNEAQ (reference sequence). The germline V and J ends were trimmed by 5 bases and 5 bases, with 17 bases remaining between them. In nucleotides, the CDR3 is TGTGCCAGCAGCCCCAAACACAGGGTAGGAGATACGCAGTATTTT. Protein product: CASSPKHRVGDTQYF.

At least ten counts were recorded for this clonotype. This rearrangement joins TRBV12-3 or TRBV12-4 to TRBJ1-3; D is unclear. V was shortened by 7 bases and J by 3 bases, with 13 bases between the two germline ends. This CDR3 has 14 residues. CDR3 nucleotides: TGTGCCAGCACCCCCTCAAGTTTTGGAAACACCATATATTTT. This translates into CASTPSSFGNTIYF.

This chain connects TRBV30 to TRBJ2-7; D possibly corresponds to TRBD1 (6 bases). V dropped 3 bases and J dropped 7 bases, with 19 bases sitting between them. The CDR3 sequence is 14 residues long. CDR1 is GTSNPN and CDR2 is SVGIG in the germline V gene (reference sequence). CDR3 DNA sequence: TGTGCCTGGAGGAGGTTGGACAGTGGTCTGGAGCAGTACTTC. This translates into CAWRRLDSGLEQYF.

This clonotype was counted between two and nine times. V gene TRBV3-1 combines with J gene TRBJ1-6; D gene uncertain. The CDR3 extends over 15 amino acids. Looked up from germline, CDR1 is LGHDT and CDR2 is YNNKEL (reference sequence). Trimming removed 4 bases from V and 5 bases from J, with 12 bases in between. The CDR3 region has the DNA TGTGCCAGCAGCCCCCCGGGGAGGGATAATTCACCCCTCCACTTT. It yields the protein CASSPPGRDNSPLHF.

Only a few counts were recorded for this clonotype. This chain connects TRBV29-1 to TRBJ1-2; a possible D gene is TRBD1 (6 bases). The germline V gene has CDR1 SQVTM and CDR2 ANQGSEA. The CDR3 contains 13 residues. V shed 4 bases and J shed 6 bases, with 15 bases lying between them. This CDR3 reads CSVASTGNHGYTF. The CDR3 coding sequence is TGCAGCGTTGCTTCCACAGGGAATCATGGCTACACCTTC.

This clonotype was found a few times. The chain joins TRBV7-2 to TRBJ2-1; 8 bases fit TRBD1. The CDR3 consists of 14 residues. Germline V gene data show CDR1 as SGHTA and CDR2 as FQGNSA. V trimming: 4 bases; J trimming: 10 bases; junction bases outside the gene matches: 9. The CDR3 DNA sequence: TGTGCCAGCAGCTCTTCCAGGGGGCGCCAGGAGCAGTTCTTC. Encoded protein: CASSSSRGRQEQFF.

The J gene is TRBJ1-1, the V gene TRBV29-1, with a possible D match to TRBD1 (6 bases). Germline CDR1 reads SQVTM; CDR2 reads ANQGSEA. This CDR3 contains 15 residues. The V end lost 3 bases, the J end lost 0 bases, and 14 bases lay between the germline ends. The DNA for the CDR3 is TGCAGCGTTGACCATCGACAGGCCCTGAACACTGAAGCTTTCTTT. It codes for CSVDHRQALNTEAFF.

V gene TRBV4-2 combines with J gene TRBJ1-1, with D possibly matching TRBD1 (5 bases). V was clipped by 0 bases and J by 6 bases, with 11 bases between them. The CDR3 extends over 14 amino acids. Germline values: CDR1 LGHNA, CDR2 YNFKEQ. CDR3 sequence: CASSQDWRGAEAFF. The CDR3 DNA sequence: TGTGCCAGCAGCCAAGATTGGAGGGGCGCTGAAGCTTTCTTT.

The chain combines TRBV20-1 with TRBJ1-5; no clear D gene. V lost 0 bases to trimming and J lost 5 bases, with 11 bases between them. The V gene's germline CDR1 is DFQATT and CDR2 SNEGSKA (reference sequence). This CDR3 has 14 residues. Here the CDR3 reads CSARDPGNDQPQHF. CDR3 DNA sequence: TGCAGTGCTAGAGATCCTGGGAACGATCAGCCCCAGCATTTT.

This chain connects TRBV2 to TRBJ2-1, with 11 bases matching TRBD2. The CDR3 is 15 residues long. J lost 7 bases, V lost 6 bases, and 8 bases had no gene match. Germline V lookup: CDR1 SNHLY, CDR2 FYNNEI. CDR3: CASRTLAGVGNEQFF. The CDR3 DNA follows: TGTGCCAGCAGGACACTAGCGGGAGTGGGGAATGAGCAGTTCTTC.

This chain connects TRBV27 to TRBJ2-1, with no clear D. Trimming removed 5 bases from V and 0 bases from J, with 11 bases in between. The CDR3 is 15 amino acids. Germline V gene lookup returns CDR1 MNHEY and CDR2 SMNVEV (reference sequence). Here the CDR3 reads CASSPAASSYNEQFF. The CDR3 DNA is TGTGCCAGCAGTCCGGCGGCTAGCTCCTACAATGAGCAGTTCTTC.

This chain joins TRBV20-1 and TRBJ2-3; a weak D match, TRBD2 (6 bases). Trimming pared 1 base from V and 0 bases from J, leaving 17 bases between. The CDR3 runs to 17 residues. Looked up from germline, CDR1 is DFQATT and CDR2 is SNEGSKA (reference sequence). CDR3 protein: CSARVGGLGKSTDTQYF. CDR3 DNA: TGCAGTGCTAGAGTGGGAGGACTCGGCAAGAGCACAGATACGCAGTATTTT.

This clonotype was seen a few times. The chain employs TRBV18 and TRBJ2-3; D unresolved. This CDR3 region has 16 residues. Trimming left V 3 bases short and J 0 bases short, with 13 bases between. Germline lookup yields CDR1 KGHSH and CDR2 LQKENI. The CDR3 nucleotides read TGTGCCAGCTCACCCGATGGCTATTCTAGCACAGATACGCAGTATTTT. Its protein product is CASSPDGYSSTDTQYF. Drawing the rest from reference TRBV18 and TRBJ2-3, the complete variable domain is NAGVMQNPRHLVRRRGQEARLRCSPMKGHSHVYWYRQLPEEGLKFMVYLQKENIIDESGMPKERFSAEFPKEGPSILRIQQVVRGDSAAYFCASSPDGYSSTDTQYFGPGTRLTVL.

This clonotype has a count of ten or more. The chain links TRBV20-1 to TRBJ2-3; 7 bases fit TRBD2. CDR3 length equals 15 residues. Germline V gene data show CDR1 as DFQATT and CDR2 as SNEGSKA (reference sequence). Trimming took 2 bases from V and 1 from J; bases not matched to a gene: 6. The CDR3 region is CSARTASGRTDTQYF. The CDR3 DNA sequence: TGCAGTGCTAGAACGGCTAGCGGTCGCACAGATACGCAGTATTTT.

There are a few counts of this clonotype. The J gene is TRBJ2-3, the V gene TRBV7-3; 8 bases map to TRBD2. CDR1 SGHTA and CDR2 FQGTGA come from the germline V gene. The CDR3 has 15 amino acids. The ends lost 4 bases at V and 4 bases at J; junction bases unmatched: 7. The CDR3 coding sequence is TGTGCCAGCAGCTCAGTCGGGACTAGTGCAGATACGCAGTATTTT. This sequence encodes CASSSVGTSADTQYF.

The CDR3 is CASSPKSSYNEQFF. DNA of the CDR3: TGCGCCAGCAGCCCTAAGAGCTCCTACAATGAGCAGTTCTTC. V usage is TRBV4-3 and J usage is TRBJ2-1; no clear D gene. Germline CDR1 and CDR2: LGHNA and YSLEER. CDR3 length: 14 residues. Trimming took off 4 bases at V and 0 bases at J, with 7 bases between the two ends.

A remark on this clonotype: An end of the junction differs from the germline gene, which may be a read error. The rearrangement uses TRBV12-3 or TRBV12-4 and TRBJ2-1, with 10 positions matching TRBD2. The CDR3 consists of 18 residues. Written as DNA, the CDR3 is TGTGCCTGCAGTTTTAGTAGCGGGGGGTTCTACTCCTACAATGAGCAGTTCTTC. It codes for CACSFSSGGFYSYNEQFF.